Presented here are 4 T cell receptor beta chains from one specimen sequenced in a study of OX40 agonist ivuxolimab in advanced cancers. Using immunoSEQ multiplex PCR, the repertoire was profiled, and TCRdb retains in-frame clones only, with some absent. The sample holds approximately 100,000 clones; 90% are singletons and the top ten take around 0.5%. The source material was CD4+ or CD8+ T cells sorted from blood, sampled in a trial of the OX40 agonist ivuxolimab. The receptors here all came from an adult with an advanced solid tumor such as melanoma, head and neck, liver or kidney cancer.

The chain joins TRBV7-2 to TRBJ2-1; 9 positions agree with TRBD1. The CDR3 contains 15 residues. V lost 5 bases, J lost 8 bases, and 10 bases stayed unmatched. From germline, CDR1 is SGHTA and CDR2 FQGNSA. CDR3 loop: CASSDRGISQDEQFF. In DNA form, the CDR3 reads TGTGCCAGCAGCGACAGGGGGATTTCACAAGATGAGCAGTTCTTC.

Here the CDR3 reads CASSFGGGTDTQYF. In DNA form, the CDR3 reads TGTGCCAGCAGCTTTGGGGGGGGCACAGATACGCAGTATTTT. The rearrangement uses TRBV7-6 and TRBJ2-3; 7 nucleotides match TRBD2. CDR1 is SGHVS, CDR2 FNYEAQ, per germline. The CDR3 sequence is 14 residues long. With 3 bases clipped from V and 1 base from J, the junction kept 1 base outside the gene matches.

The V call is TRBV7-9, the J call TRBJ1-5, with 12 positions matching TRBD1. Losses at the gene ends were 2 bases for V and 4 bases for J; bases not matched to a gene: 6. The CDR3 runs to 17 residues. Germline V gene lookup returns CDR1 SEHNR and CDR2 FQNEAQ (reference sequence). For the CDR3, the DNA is TGTGCCAGCAGCTTAATCCTGGGACAGGGGGCGAATCAGCCCCAGCATTTT. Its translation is CASSLILGQGANQPQHF.

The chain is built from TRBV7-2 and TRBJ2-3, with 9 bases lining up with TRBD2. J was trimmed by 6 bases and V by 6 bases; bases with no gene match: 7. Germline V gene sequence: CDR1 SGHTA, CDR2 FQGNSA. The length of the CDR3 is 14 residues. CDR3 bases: TGTGCCAGCAGAACCAGCGGGGGGCTTGATACGCAGTATTTT. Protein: CASRTSGGLDTQYF.